Each of the 14 T cell receptor beta chains below was sequenced from the same sample in a study of chemoradiotherapy in HPV16-positive cancers. The assay was immunoSEQ multiplex PCR, and TCRdb's table has in-frame clones only and misses some. Among tens of thousands of clones, around 73% were seen once, and the ten largest hold roughly 2.5%. This specimen was collected from a patient who underwent chemoradiotherapy. The origin of the receptors is a human donor with HPV-associated anogenital cancer.

CDR3 bases: TGTGCTAGTCGGGCTAGCGGGGGCACCGGGGAGCTGTTTTTT. Translated: CASRASGGTGELFF. The chain uses TRBV12-5 and TRBJ2-2, with 10 bases identical to TRBD2. This CDR3 is 14 amino acids long. Per germline, CDR1 LGHNT and CDR2 FRNRAP. V dropped 8 bases and J dropped 4; count of bases not matched to a gene: 4.

The chain carries TRBV11-1 and TRBJ1-3; unclear D gene. V lost 1 base and J lost 2, with 12 bases in between. CDR1 SGHAT and CDR2 FQDESV come from the germline V gene (reference sequence). CDR3 size: 16 residues. This CDR3 reads CASSLETGFTGNTIYF. The CDR3 DNA follows: TGTGCCAGCAGCTTAGAAACTGGATTTACTGGAAACACCATATATTTT. The full variable domain, in which reference TRBV11-1 and TRBJ1-3 provide the parts outside the CDR3, is EAEVAQSPRYKITEKSQAVAFWCDPISGHATLYWYRQILGQGPELLVQFQDESVVDDSQLPKDRFSAERLKGVDSTLKIQPAELGDSAMYLCASSLETGFTGNTIYFGEGSWLTVV.

V is TRBV7-6 and J is TRBJ1-1; D unresolved. V was clipped by 1 base and J by 2 bases, with 11 bases between them. There are 15 residues in the CDR3. The germline gives CDR1 SGHVS, CDR2 FNYEAQ. CDR3 in amino acids: CASSLEAEGNTEAFF. The CDR3 bases are TGTGCCAGCAGCTTAGAGGCAGAAGGTAACACTGAAGCTTTCTTT.

There are a few counts of this clone. The CDR3 DNA follows: TGTGCCAGCGTCACTGTAGGGACAGCCCAACCTGGCTACACCTTC. Protein sequence: CASVTVGTAQPGYTF. V is TRBV28 and J is TRBJ1-2; 7 nucleotides line up with TRBD1. J was trimmed by 7 bases and V by 8 bases; bases with no gene match: 16. The germline V gene has CDR1 MDHEN and CDR2 SYDVKM. The CDR3 consists of 15 residues.

The genes are TRBV5-5 and TRBJ2-1; 7 bases match TRBD2. Losses at the gene ends were 3 bases for V and 0 bases for J; bases not matched to a gene: 6. Looked up from germline, CDR1 is SGHKS and CDR2 is YYEKEE (reference sequence). The CDR3 covers 16 residues. The CDR3 DNA follows: TGTGCCAGCAGCTGGGTAGCGGGTGCCTCCTACAATGAGCAGTTCTTC. Protein product: CASSWVAGASYNEQFF.

V usage is TRBV4-3 and J usage is TRBJ2-1, with D possibly TRBD2 on 5 matching bases. Germline loops: CDR1 LGHNA, CDR2 YSLEER. CDR3 length: 16 amino acids. V was cut by 1 base and J by 4 bases, with 14 bases left in between. The CDR3 loop reads CASSQGAPGGYNEQFF. In DNA form, the CDR3 reads TGCGCCAGCAGCCAAGGGGCCCCCGGAGGATACAATGAGCAGTTCTTC.

This clone appeared a few times. The V call is TRBV7-9, the J call TRBJ1-1; D is possibly TRBD1 (5 bases). Germline V gene lookup returns CDR1 SEHNR and CDR2 FQNEAQ (reference sequence). V lost 6 bases to trimming and J lost 5 bases, with 13 bases between them. The CDR3 is 13 residues long. CDR3 DNA: TGTGCCAGCAGTTATACACAGGAGACTGAAGCTTTCTTT. It is translated as CASSYTQETEAFF.

The chain carries TRBV16 and TRBJ1-5; 9 bases fit TRBD1. Germline V gene sequence: CDR1 KGHSY, CDR2 FQNENV. CDR3 length: 14 amino acids. The V segment lost 4 bases and the J segment 7 bases; nucleotides outside the gene matches: 5. The DNA for the CDR3 is TGTGCCAGCAGCCCGGACAGGGGAAACCAGCCCCAGCATTTT. The encoded protein is CASSPDRGNQPQHF.

V usage is TRBV18 and J usage is TRBJ2-2; 7 positions agree with TRBD1. Germline values: CDR1 KGHSH, CDR2 LQKENI. This CDR3 contains 15 residues. V lost 2 bases, J lost 3 bases, and 3 bases stayed unmatched. CDR3 in amino acids: CASSPGQVYTGELFF. CDR3 bases: TGTGCCAGCTCACCAGGACAGGTTTACACCGGGGAGCTGTTTTTT.

The rearrangement joins TRBV28 to TRBJ1-5, with unresolved D. Germline lookup yields CDR1 MDHEN and CDR2 SYDVKM. The CDR3 loop spans 13 amino acids. With 6 bases removed from V and 5 bases from J, the gap between germline ends came to 11 bases. For the CDR3, the DNA is TGTGCCAGCAGCTCAGGTAGTTATCAGCCCCAGCATTTT. Translating it yields CASSSGSYQPQHF.

This chain uses TRBV2 with TRBJ2-2; D is possibly TRBD1 (5 bases). Germline loops: CDR1 SNHLY, CDR2 FYNNEI. V shed 8 bases and J shed 0 bases, with 13 bases lying between them. This CDR3 is 15 amino acids long. In DNA, the CDR3 is TGTGCCAGCCGGTTAGACAGCACGAACACCGGGGAGCTGTTTTTT. It encodes CASRLDSTNTGELFF. Variable domain in full (rest from reference TRBV2 and TRBJ2-2): EPEVTQTPSHQVTQMGQEVILRCVPISNHLYFYWYRQILGQKVEFLVSFYNNEISEKSEIFDDQFSVERPDGSNFTLKIRSTKLEDSAMYFCASRLDSTNTGELFFGEGSRLTVL.

The CDR3 spells CASSAGTSGTDTQYF. The CDR3 nucleotides read TGCGCCAGCAGTGCCGGGACATCGGGCACAGATACGCAGTATTTT. This rearrangement joins TRBV5-1 to TRBJ2-3; TRBD1 might be the D (6 bases). This CDR3 is built from 15 residues. Trimming removed 5 bases at V and 1 base at J, with 14 bases between. Germline lookup yields CDR1 SGHRS and CDR2 YFSETQ.

This rearrangement joins TRBV7-2 to TRBJ2-7; 8 bases align to TRBD2. CDR1 is SGHTA, CDR2 FQGNSA, per germline. The CDR3 is made up of 19 amino acids. Trimming removed 2 bases from V and 1 base from J; junction bases left unmatched: 16. Here the CDR3 reads CASSLKLGGAGGESYEQYF. The CDR3 DNA reads TGTGCCAGCAGCTTAAAGTTGGGGGGCGCGGGAGGAGAGTCCTACGAGCAGTACTTC. The variable domain in full, with the rest retrieved from reference TRBV7-2 and TRBJ2-7, is GAGVSQSPSNKVTEKGKDVELRCDPISGHTALYWYRQSLGQGLEFLIYFQGNSAPDKSGLPSDRFSAERTGGSVSTLTIQRTQQEDSAVYLCASSLKLGGAGGESYEQYFGPGTRLTVT.

This clone was picked up one time. This chain uses TRBV7-6 with TRBJ1-3, with D unclear. Germline-derived CDR1 and CDR2 are SGHVS and FNYEAQ. Trimming shortened V by 5 bases and J by 3 bases, and 11 bases separated the two germline ends. This CDR3 is 14 amino acids long. The CDR3 spells CASSPDSLGNTIYF. The CDR3 DNA follows: TGTGCCAGCAGCCCAGATTCACTTGGAAACACCATATATTTT.